This paragraph covers one TCR beta chain sequence. The sample is drawn from a study of shared clonotypes between healthy human individuals. CDR3 length: 15 amino acids. Trimming shortened V by 4 bases and J by 5 bases, and 17 bases separated the two germline ends. Libraries were prepared by immunoSEQ multiplex PCR; TCRdb keeps only in-frame clonotypes and omits some of them. The sample lists some 1 million clones; about 80% were seen once. Sequenced input: memory CD4+ T cells sorted from blood. This sample's subset: CD45RA-negative fraction. The sequence derives from a man between 18 and 29 years old in good health. The rearrangement joins TRBV23-1 to TRBJ1-2; tentatively, D is TRBD1 (5 bases). TRBV23-1 is an open reading frame, and its role is uncertain. The CDR3 DNA follows: TGCGCCAGCAGTCTTTTGGAGAGCCCAGGGTATGGCTACACCTTC. It translates to CASSLLESPGYGYTF.